A single sample gave rise to the 32 T cell receptor beta chains below, sequenced in a study of blood T cell repertoires in COVID-19. Generated by immunoSEQ multiplex PCR, the TCRdb table keeps only in-frame clones and is missing some. This repertoire shows about 380,000 clones, over 75% found once; its top ten account for 2.5% to 3%. Input material: PBMCs or T cells enriched from blood (not recorded which). These TCRs come from a woman aged 30 to 39 who had recovered from COVID-19.

This clone has a single count. The chain carries TRBV28 and TRBJ1-6; tentative D call: TRBD1 (5 bases). CDR1 is MDHEN and CDR2 is SYDVKM in the germline V gene. Between the trimmed V and J ends, which lost 2 bases and 10 bases, there was a span of 15 bases. The CDR3 covers 15 residues. CDR3 protein: CASSLDPGEGSPLHF. The DNA of the CDR3 is TGTGCCAGCAGTTTAGATCCCGGGGAGGGGTCACCCCTCCACTTT.

J is TRBJ2-1 and V is TRBV19, with TRBD2 identical over 8 bases. V lost 5 bases to trimming and J lost 3 bases; unmatched junction nucleotides: 9. The CDR3 is 16 amino acids. Germline V gene lookup returns CDR1 LNHDA and CDR2 SQIVND (reference sequence). The chain's CDR3 is CASSSGAGTSYNEQFF. The CDR3, as DNA: TGTGCCAGTAGTTCGGGAGCCGGGACTAGCTACAATGAGCAGTTCTTC.

The CDR3 DNA reads TGCGCCAGCATTGTCCCCTTGCAGGGTGGCTACACCTTC. It is translated as CASIVPLQGGYTF. This chain joins TRBV10-1 and TRBJ1-2; weak D call: TRBD1 (5 bases). CDR1 is WNHNN, CDR2 SYGVQD, per germline (reference sequence). Trimming took off 7 bases at V and 7 bases at J, with 16 bases between the two ends. This CDR3 is 13 amino acids long.

The V call is TRBV4-1, the J call TRBJ2-7, with TRBD1 matching over 9 bases. Germline V gene data show CDR1 as MGHRA and CDR2 as YSYEKL. V shed 5 bases, J shed 4 bases, and the junction held 6 bases outside the gene matches. This CDR3 region has 14 residues. CDR3 in amino acids: CASSAGQGMYEQYF. DNA of the CDR3: TGCGCCAGCAGCGCCGGACAGGGGATGTACGAGCAGTACTTC.

Worth noting for this clone: The junction does not match germline at one end; this may be a read error. This chain links TRBV6-6 with TRBJ2-7; 15 positions match TRBD2. Germline lookup yields CDR1 MNHNY and CDR2 SVGAGI (reference sequence). The CDR3 loop spans 14 amino acids. Written as DNA, the CDR3 is TGTGCCAGCAGTTACCAGGGACTAGCGGGAGGAGGACGTTTC. It specifies CASSYQGLAGGGRF.

V gene TRBV7-8 combines with J gene TRBJ2-3; TRBD1 is a possible D gene (6 bases). CDR1 is SGHVS and CDR2 is FQNEAQ in the germline V gene. V was clipped by 6 bases and J by 0 bases, with 16 bases between them. The CDR3 consists of 16 residues. The CDR3 region has the DNA TGTGCCAGCAGTCCCGACGAGGGGGTAAGCACAGATACGCAGTATTTT. It is translated as CASSPDEGVSTDTQYF.

The V call is TRBV30, the J call TRBJ2-7; 8 nucleotides match TRBD1. Germline trimming cut 7 bases from V and 3 bases from J; bases unmatched to any gene: 11. There are 14 residues in the CDR3. Germline V CDR1 and CDR2: GTSNPN, SVGIG (reference sequence). Here the CDR3 reads CAYQPGQVHYEQYF. The CDR3 DNA reads as TGTGCCTACCAACCGGGACAGGTACACTACGAGCAGTACTTC.

The V call is TRBV12-5, the J call TRBJ2-1; 7 bases line up with TRBD1. V lost 8 bases and J lost 4; bases outside the gene matches: 8. The CDR3 covers 14 residues. Looked up from germline, CDR1 is LGHNT and CDR2 is FRNRAP. The CDR3 sequence is CASRAQGDYNEQFF. DNA of the CDR3: TGTGCTAGTCGAGCGCAGGGGGATTACAATGAGCAGTTCTTC. Together with reference TRBV12-5 and TRBJ2-1, the CDR3 gives the full variable domain: DARVTQTPRHKVTEMGQEVTMRCQPILGHNTVFWYRQTMMQGLELLAYFRNRAPLDDSGMPKDRFSAEMPDATLATLKIQPSEPRDSAVYFCASRAQGDYNEQFFGPGTRLTVL.

CDR3 protein: CASSTRTGSDTQYF. Here the CDR3 DNA reads TGTGCCAGCAGCACCCGGACAGGCAGCGATACGCAGTATTTT. The genes are TRBV5-5 and TRBJ2-3, with TRBD1 matching over 7 bases. V gave up 4 bases and J gave up 6 bases; unmatched junction bases: 8. The CDR3 runs to 14 residues. Germline lookup yields CDR1 SGHKS and CDR2 YYEKEE (reference sequence).

The chain uses TRBV11-2 and TRBJ2-1; 9 nucleotides align to TRBD2. The CDR3 contains 16 residues. The germline V gene encodes CDR1 SGHAT and CDR2 FQNNGV. V dropped 5 bases and J dropped 8; count of bases not matched to a gene: 13. In DNA form, the CDR3 reads TGTGCCAGCAGCCCAGAGGGGACTAGCCTAGTCGATGAGCAGTTCTTC. It translates to CASSPEGTSLVDEQFF.

This clone came up once. The rearrangement links TRBV28 to TRBJ2-1; 10 positions agree with TRBD2. CDR1 is MDHEN, CDR2 SYDVKM, per germline. V was clipped by 6 bases and J by 6 bases; unmatched bases: 5. CDR3 length equals 14 residues. CDR3: CASSTSGRGNEQFF. In DNA, the CDR3 is TGTGCCAGCAGCACCAGCGGGAGGGGCAATGAGCAGTTCTTC.

This chain joins TRBV5-4 and TRBJ2-1; 7 positions match TRBD2. Germline V lookup: CDR1 SGHNT, CDR2 YYREEE (reference sequence). This CDR3 contains 14 residues. The V gene end was trimmed by 0 bases and the J gene end by 7 bases; junction bases not matched to a gene: 4. CDR3 bases: TGTGCCAGCAGCTTGGCGGGAGGTAGGAATGAGCAGTTCTTC. This gives the protein CASSLAGGRNEQFF. Based on the CDR3 plus reference TRBV5-4 and TRBJ2-1, the full variable domain is ETGVTQSPTHLIKTRGQQVTLRCSSQSGHNTVSWYQQALGQGPQFIFQYYREEENGRGNFPPRFSGLQFPNYSSELNVNALELDDSALYLCASSLAGGRNEQFFGPGTRLTVL.

The chain has TRBV4-1 and TRBJ2-5; 8 positions agree with TRBD1. V shed 1 base, J shed 4 bases, and the junction held 8 bases outside the gene matches. Germline values: CDR1 MGHRA, CDR2 YSYEKL. The CDR3 spans 16 residues. CDR3 nucleotides: TGCGCCAGCAGCCAAGGGACAGGGACCGTCGGAGAGACCCAGTACTTC. Its translation: CASSQGTGTVGETQYF.

This chain connects TRBV7-2 to TRBJ2-4; tentatively, D is TRBD1 (5 bases). Deletions cut 1 base from V and 11 bases from J, with 15 bases between. The CDR3 covers 14 residues. The germline gives CDR1 SGHTA, CDR2 FQGNSA. CDR3: CASSLGAGMTVQYF. The CDR3 bases are TGTGCCAGCAGCTTAGGGGCAGGGATGACTGTTCAGTACTTC.

V gene TRBV28 combines with J gene TRBJ2-7, with D perhaps TRBD1 (5 bases). Per germline, CDR1 MDHEN and CDR2 SYDVKM. V gave up 6 bases and J gave up 2 bases, with 11 bases separating them. This CDR3 region has 13 residues. The CDR3 spells CASSLTGTYEQYF. CDR3 coding DNA: TGTGCCAGCAGCCTCACAGGTACCTACGAGCAGTACTTC.

This chain uses TRBV7-2 with TRBJ1-1; perhaps TRBD1 as D (6 bases). V was shortened by 5 bases and J by 6 bases, with 16 bases between the two germline ends. This CDR3 spans 14 amino acids. CDR1 is SGHTA and CDR2 is FQGNSA in the germline V gene. The CDR3 is CASSTRGGWAEAFF. The CDR3 region has the DNA TGTGCCAGCAGCACGAGGGGGGGTTGGGCTGAAGCTTTCTTT.

The rearrangement links TRBV6-2 or TRBV6-3 to TRBJ2-7; D unclear. The CDR3 runs to 15 residues. The ends were cut back, 2 bases at V and 7 bases at J, with 18 bases in the middle. Germline V gives CDR1 MNHEY, CDR2 SVGEGT. CDR3 DNA: TGTGCCAGCAGTTACACGAGTTCAGGCCCCCGTGAGCAGTACTTC. Translated: CASSYTSSGPREQYF.

CDR3 residues: CASSTSGTSASTGELFF. The CDR3 DNA sequence: TGCGCCAGCAGCACCTCCGGGACTAGCGCGAGCACCGGGGAGCTGTTTTTT. The chain combines TRBV5-1 with TRBJ2-2, with 10 bases aligning to TRBD2. Germline V lookup: CDR1 SGHRS, CDR2 YFSETQ. The V gene end was trimmed by 4 bases and the J gene end by 4 bases; junction bases not matched to a gene: 10. This CDR3 has 17 residues.

The chain is built from TRBV27 and TRBJ2-7; 13 bases fit TRBD2. V lost 6 bases to trimming and J lost 7 bases; unmatched junction nucleotides: 6. The CDR3 is 14 residues long. CDR1 and CDR2 from the germline V gene are MNHEY and SMNVEV (reference sequence). The CDR3 DNA reads as TGTGCCAGCAGCCCGGGACTAGCGGGGCAGGAGCAGTACTTC. This codes for CASSPGLAGQEQYF.

This chain uses TRBV11-2 with TRBJ1-1; D gene unclear. The CDR3 contains 18 residues. Trimming shortened V by 1 base and J by 0 bases, and 18 bases separated the two germline ends. The germline V gene encodes CDR1 SGHAT and CDR2 FQNNGV. CDR3 bases: TGTGCCAGCAGCTTAGTTGTATTTGGGCCAGGCCTGAACACTGAAGCTTTCTTT. Translated: CASSLVVFGPGLNTEAFF.

The genes are TRBV7-3 and TRBJ2-7; D is perhaps TRBD2 (7 bases). Germline V gene data show CDR1 as SGHTA and CDR2 as FQGTGA. The CDR3 covers 15 residues. V was pared by 5 bases and J by 2 bases, with 16 bases between. DNA for the CDR3: TGTGCCAGCAGCCCGAGCGGGGACACCCCCTACGAGCAGTACTTC. As protein: CASSPSGDTPYEQYF.

This clone was detected only once. The chain couples TRBV7-9 to TRBJ2-2; 9 bases fit TRBD1. Germline-derived CDR1 and CDR2 are SEHNR and FQNEAQ (reference sequence). The V segment lost 4 bases and the J segment 3 bases; nucleotides outside the gene matches: 6. The CDR3 runs to 16 residues. This CDR3 reads CASSSTDRGYTGELFF. The DNA of the CDR3 is TGTGCCAGCAGCTCCACGGACAGGGGTTACACCGGGGAGCTGTTTTTT.

This chain joins TRBV7-9 and TRBJ2-1; possibly TRBD2 for D (5 bases). This CDR3 is built from 15 residues. Trimming removed 4 bases at V and 7 bases at J, with 17 bases between. In germline, CDR1 is SEHNR, CDR2 FQNEAQ (reference sequence). The CDR3 spells CASSWASGLKNEQFF. CDR3 DNA: TGTGCCAGCAGCTGGGCCAGCGGTCTCAAAAATGAGCAGTTCTTC.

The genes are TRBV29-1 and TRBJ1-2; D remains unclear. V lost 0 bases, J lost 3 bases, and 11 bases lay in between. CDR3 length: 14 residues. The V gene's germline CDR1 is SQVTM and CDR2 ANQGSEA. The CDR3 DNA sequence: TGCAGCGTTGAAGATCTGTGGAGGGACTATGGCTACACCTTC. Its protein is CSVEDLWRDYGYTF.

This clone has only one observation. Other DNA sequences in this specimen translate into the identical CDR3. CDR3 bases: TGTGCCAGCAGCCGAGGGGGTAACTATGGCTACACCTTC. Translation gives CASSRGGNYGYTF. V and J are TRBV7-9 and TRBJ1-2; D possibly corresponds to TRBD1 (6 bases). The ends were cut back, 5 bases at V and 1 base at J, with 8 bases in the middle. There are 13 residues in the CDR3. CDR1 and CDR2 (germline): SEHNR, FQNEAQ (reference sequence).

The chain carries TRBV21-1 and TRBJ2-6; the table gives TRBD2 as D, unverified against the DNA. TRBV21-1 is classified as a pseudogene. This CDR3 contains 18 residues. This chain's CDR3 is CASSKQGDSESGANVLTF. CDR3 nucleotides: TGTGCCAGCAGCAAACAAGGGGACTCAGAATCTGGGGCCAACGTCCTGACTTTC.

The V call is TRBV10-2, the J call TRBJ1-1, with D maybe TRBD1 (5 bases). From germline, CDR1 is WSHSY and CDR2 SAAADI. Trimming took 3 bases from V and 5 from J, leaving 16 bases between them. The CDR3 consists of 15 residues. This chain's CDR3 is CASSDWRGGETEAFF. The DNA for the CDR3 is TGCGCCAGCAGTGATTGGAGGGGTGGAGAGACTGAAGCTTTCTTT.

This clone has just one count. The genes are TRBV11-2 and TRBJ2-7; D perhaps matches TRBD1 (6 bases). CDR3 size: 12 residues. Germline-derived CDR1 and CDR2 are SGHAT and FQNNGV. V lost 5 bases to trimming and J lost 5 bases, with 10 bases between them. The CDR3 sequence: CASSRTGHEQYF. The CDR3 nucleotides read TGTGCCAGCAGCCGCACAGGGCACGAGCAGTACTTC.

The V and J genes are TRBV3-1 (or the pseudogene TRBV3-2) and TRBJ2-2, with 16 bases aligning to TRBD2. CDR1 and CDR2 from the germline V gene are LGHDT and YNNKEL (reference sequence). CDR3 length: 18 residues. J lost 4 bases, V lost 0 bases, and 2 bases had no gene match. CDR3 nucleotides: TGTGCCAGCAGCCAAGAGGGGACTAGCGGGAGGGCCACCGGGGAGCTGTTTTTT. Translation gives CASSQEGTSGRATGELFF.

The chain has TRBV28 and TRBJ1-6, with D possibly matching TRBD1 (5 bases). Germline V gene data show CDR1 as MDHEN and CDR2 as SYDVKM. Trimming stripped 3 bases from V and 11 bases from J, with 5 bases between. The CDR3 loop spans 11 amino acids. CDR3 bases: TGTGCCAGCAGTTTGGGGCCACCCCTCCACTTT. It encodes CASSLGPPLHF.

The genes are TRBV10-3 and TRBJ2-3; TRBD2 agrees at 9 bases. With 2 bases clipped from V and 4 bases from J, the junction kept 7 bases outside the gene matches. This CDR3 contains 16 residues. CDR1 is ENHRY, CDR2 SYGVKD, per germline. CDR3 sequence: CAISERGLALSDTQYF. CDR3 sequence (DNA): TGTGCCATCAGTGAGAGGGGACTAGCTCTCTCAGATACGCAGTATTTT.

This chain links TRBV28 with TRBJ1-4; 8 bases map to TRBD1. CDR3 length: 13 residues. J was trimmed by 7 bases and V by 8 bases; bases with no gene match: 6. The germline V gene has CDR1 MDHEN and CDR2 SYDVKM. The CDR3 bases are TGTGCCAGCTACAGGGGGAGAGGTGAAAAACTGTTTTTT. It specifies CASYRGRGEKLFF.